This entry lists 22 T cell receptor beta chains sequenced from one sample in a study of blood T cell repertoires in COVID-19. TCRdb keeps only in-frame clones here, not all; method: immunoSEQ multiplex PCR. The sample holds some 160,000 clones, around four fifths seen once. Sequences were obtained from peripheral blood. All receptors derive from an elderly woman with COVID-19, enrolled during active disease.

DNA for the CDR3: TGTGCCAGCAGCTTTCAGGGGGACACAGATACGCAGTATTTT. It specifies CASSFQGDTDTQYF. The V call is TRBV7-8, the J call TRBJ2-3; 7 nucleotides match TRBD1. Trimming removed 3 bases from V and 2 bases from J; junction bases left unmatched: 2. The CDR3 contains 14 residues. Germline V gene lookup returns CDR1 SGHVS and CDR2 FQNEAQ.

This rearrangement joins TRBV4-1 to TRBJ2-3; 9 nucleotides line up with TRBD2. With V trimmed by 6 bases and J by 2 bases, 6 bases remained unmatched. This CDR3 has 15 residues. Germline assignment: CDR1 MGHRA and CDR2 YSYEKL. The CDR3 DNA reads as TGCGCCAGCAGGCAGACTAGCGGCAACACAGATACGCAGTATTTT. This encodes CASRQTSGNTDTQYF.

This chain links TRBV5-6 with TRBJ2-1; the D is unclear. This CDR3 is built from 14 residues. Trimming cost V 2 bases and J 6 bases, with 12 bases left between them. The germline gives CDR1 SGHDT, CDR2 YYEEEE. The CDR3, as DNA: TGTGCCAGCAGCTTCACCCCCACGGGCAATGAGCAGTTCTTC. It encodes CASSFTPTGNEQFF.

This sequence joins TRBV29-1 and TRBJ1-3, with a tentative D call TRBD1 (6 bases). The CDR3 length is 13 residues. CDR1 is SQVTM and CDR2 is ANQGSEA in the germline V gene. Trimming shortened V by 4 bases and J by 2 bases, and 9 bases separated the two germline ends. The CDR3 coding sequence is TGCAGCGTTGCGACAGGACCTGGAAACACCATATATTTT. Amino acids: CSVATGPGNTIYF.

This sequence joins TRBV15 and TRBJ2-1; the D gene is possibly TRBD2 (5 bases). Between the trimmed V and J ends, which lost 1 base and 13 bases, there was a span of 14 bases. CDR1 and CDR2 (germline): LNHNV, YYDKDF (reference sequence). This CDR3 comprises 13 residues. The CDR3 reads CATSRVGRIEQFF. The DNA for the CDR3 is TGTGCCACCAGCAGAGTAGGGAGAATAGAACAGTTCTTC.

This clone showed up just a few times. The rearrangement joins TRBV6-1 to TRBJ1-2; D might be TRBD1 (5 bases). The V end lost 3 bases, the J end lost 5 bases, and 10 bases lay between the germline ends. CDR1 and CDR2 from the germline V gene are MNHNS and SASEGT. CDR3 length: 13 residues. The CDR3 protein is CASSDLAGYGYTF. Here the CDR3 DNA reads TGTGCCAGCAGTGACCTTGCAGGGTATGGCTACACCTTC.

The genes are TRBV5-1 and TRBJ2-3; the D gene is possibly TRBD2 (6 bases). The germline gives CDR1 SGHRS, CDR2 YFSETQ. The ends were cut back, 3 bases at V and 3 bases at J, with 14 bases in the middle. This CDR3 contains 15 residues. For the CDR3, the DNA is TGCGCCAGCAGCTCGGACTATAAAAGAACAGATACGCAGTATTTT. Translation gives CASSSDYKRTDTQYF. Together with reference TRBV5-1 and TRBJ2-3, the CDR3 gives the full variable domain: KAGVTQTPRYLIKTRGQQVTLSCSPISGHRSVSWYQQTPGQGLQFLFEYFSETQRNKGNFPGRFSGRQFSNSRSEMNVSTLELGDSALYLCASSSDYKRTDTQYFGPGTRLTVL.

The chain uses TRBV28 and TRBJ1-2, with 7 nucleotides matching TRBD1. From germline, CDR1 is MDHEN and CDR2 SYDVKM. J lost 3 bases, V lost 5 bases, and 15 bases had no gene match. The CDR3 has 17 residues. CDR3 bases: TGTGCCAGCAGTACACCCACAGGGGCCTCCGGGGACTATGGCTACACCTTC. This translates into CASSTPTGASGDYGYTF.

The chain recombines TRBV20-1 with TRBJ2-7, with 14 positions matching TRBD2. With V trimmed by 5 bases and J by 6 bases, 6 bases remained unmatched. This CDR3 spans 14 amino acids. The germline V gene has CDR1 DFQATT and CDR2 SNEGSKA (reference sequence). CDR3 sequence: CSARGGLAGAEQYF. As DNA, the CDR3 is TGCAGTGCTCGTGGGGGACTAGCGGGAGCCGAGCAGTACTTC.

The chain joins TRBV7-2 to TRBJ2-1; possibly TRBD1 for D (6 bases). The germline V gene encodes CDR1 SGHTA and CDR2 FQGNSA. Trimming removed 5 bases at V and 5 bases at J, with 13 bases between. The CDR3 consists of 14 residues. The CDR3 loop reads CASSPRRTDNEQFF. The CDR3 bases are TGTGCCAGCAGCCCCCGACGGACAGACAATGAGCAGTTCTTC. Using reference TRBV7-2 and TRBJ2-1 for the parts outside the CDR3, the full variable domain is GAGVSQSPSNKVTEKGKDVELRCDPISGHTALYWYRQSLGQGLEFLIYFQGNSAPDKSGLPSDRFSAERTGGSVSTLTIQRTQQEDSAVYLCASSPRRTDNEQFFGPGTRLTVL.

The table lists this clone with a few counts. V usage is TRBV6-5 and J usage is TRBJ1-2; no firm D call. The germline V gene has CDR1 MNHEY and CDR2 SVGAGI. V was clipped by 0 bases and J by 8 bases, with 10 bases between them. This CDR3 region has 13 residues. Here the CDR3 reads CASSYSIGNGYTF. The CDR3 nucleotides read TGTGCCAGCAGTTACTCGATCGGGAACGGCTACACCTTC.

This clone was detected a few times. The chain recombines TRBV7-8 with TRBJ1-1, with 10 bases matching TRBD1. With V trimmed by 4 bases and J by 4 bases, 0 bases remained unmatched. Per the germline V gene, CDR1 is SGHVS and CDR2 is FQNEAQ. The CDR3 length is 13 residues. The CDR3 DNA reads TGTGCCAGCAGCTGGACAGGGGGCACTGAAGCTTTCTTT. This encodes CASSWTGGTEAFF.

The chain uses TRBV7-2 and TRBJ1-3, with 9 bases aligning to TRBD1. The germline gives CDR1 SGHTA, CDR2 FQGNSA. The V and J ends lost 6 bases and 3 bases, in that order; junction bases with no gene match: 12. The CDR3 length is 17 residues. The DNA for the CDR3 is TGTGCCAGCAGTCCCTTCGTAGGACAGGGGCTTGGAAACACCATATATTTT. Its translation is CASSPFVGQGLGNTIYF.

The CDR3 DNA reads as TGTGCCAGCCACCAAGAATTCGCCTGGTACAATGAAGCTTTCTTT. Protein: CASHQEFAWYNEAFF. The rearrangement joins TRBV6-5 to TRBJ1-1; no clear D. Germline CDR1 and CDR2: MNHEY and SVGAGI. This CDR3 contains 15 residues. Deletions cut 8 bases from V and 7 bases from J, with 23 bases between.

The genes are TRBV10-3 and TRBJ1-4; D gene unclear. V was cut by 3 bases and J by 4 bases, with 15 bases left in between. The CDR3 length is 16 residues. Germline assignment: CDR1 ENHRY and CDR2 SYGVKD. CDR3 in DNA: TGTGCCATCAGTGATGTGTTAGGGCGGGATAATGAAAAACTGTTTTTT. Translation: CAISDVLGRDNEKLFF.

This chain links TRBV9 with TRBJ2-1; 11 bases match TRBD2. This CDR3 region has 17 residues. V trimming: 0 bases; J trimming: 4 bases; junction bases outside the gene matches: 6. The germline gives CDR1 SGDLS, CDR2 YYNGEE. Here the CDR3 reads CASSVGYTSGSYNEQFF. Here the CDR3 DNA reads TGTGCCAGCAGCGTAGGGTATACTAGCGGGAGTTACAATGAGCAGTTCTTC. The full variable domain, its missing parts supplied by reference TRBV9 and TRBJ2-1, is DSGVTQTPKHLITATGQRVTLRCSPRSGDLSVYWYQQSLDQGLQFLIQYYNGEERAKGNILERFSAQQFPDLHSELNLSSLELGDSALYFCASSVGYTSGSYNEQFFGPGTRLTVL.

Here the CDR3 reads CATSSDGQGAPRLFF. The CDR3 DNA sequence: TGTGCCACCAGCAGTGATGGACAGGGGGCCCCGCGCCTGTTTTTT. The chain carries TRBV15 and TRBJ1-4; 11 nucleotides align to TRBD1. The germline V gene has CDR1 LNHNV and CDR2 YYDKDF (reference sequence). The V gene end was trimmed by 3 bases and the J gene end by 14 bases; junction bases not matched to a gene: 11. The CDR3 runs 15 residues. Looking up the rest from reference TRBV15 and TRBJ1-4 gives the full variable domain: DAMVIQNPRYQVTQFGKPVTLSCSQTLNHNVMYWYQQKSSQAPKLLFHYYDKDFNNEADTPDNFQSRRPNTSFCFLDIRSPGLGDTAMYLCATSSDGQGAPRLFFGSGTQLSVL.

The J gene is TRBJ1-2, the V gene TRBV5-8; 7 nucleotides align to TRBD1. Looked up from germline, CDR1 is SGHTS and CDR2 is YDEGEE. Trimming at V came to 0 bases and at J to 3 bases, leaving 2 bases not matched to a gene. This CDR3 is 14 amino acids long. The CDR3 spells CASSLVGTDYGYTF. The CDR3 nucleotides read TGTGCCAGCAGCTTGGTGGGGACAGACTATGGCTACACCTTC.

V and J are TRBV3-1 (or the pseudogene TRBV3-2) and TRBJ2-7; D may be TRBD2 (5 bases). The V gene's germline CDR1 is LGHDT and CDR2 YNNKEL (reference sequence). The V and J ends lost 3 bases and 4 bases respectively, with 13 bases between them. CDR3 length: 14 residues. For the CDR3, the DNA is TGTGCCAGCAGCCAGGGCTCACTAGGTTACGAGCAGTACTTC. Translating gives CASSQGSLGYEQYF.

This rearrangement joins TRBV27 to TRBJ1-2, with TRBD1 as a possible D gene (5 bases). The CDR3 is 13 residues long. The germline V gene encodes CDR1 MNHEY and CDR2 SMNVEV (reference sequence). Trimming took off 3 bases at V and 4 bases at J, with 9 bases between the two ends. In nucleotides, the CDR3 is TGTGCCAGCAGTTTCTCACAGGCCTATGGCTACACCTTC. It codes for CASSFSQAYGYTF.

This clone has a single count. The chain's CDR3 is CASSSGASGNNEQFF. The CDR3 DNA sequence: TGTGCCAGCAGTTCTGGGGCTAGCGGGAACAATGAGCAGTTCTTC. The rearrangement joins TRBV28 to TRBJ2-1; 9 positions agree with TRBD2. Per germline, CDR1 MDHEN and CDR2 SYDVKM. This CDR3 comprises 15 residues. The V and J ends lost 4 bases and 5 bases, in that order; junction bases with no gene match: 6.

The J gene is TRBJ1-4, the V gene TRBV7-2; no reliable D call. Germline V gene lookup returns CDR1 SGHTA and CDR2 FQGNSA. Trimming removed 5 bases at V and 6 bases at J, with 13 bases between. The CDR3 has 14 amino acids. CDR3 in amino acids: CASSRQVNDEKLFF. DNA for the CDR3: TGTGCCAGCAGCCGGCAGGTCAACGATGAAAAACTGTTTTTT. Based on the CDR3 plus reference TRBV7-2 and TRBJ1-4, the full variable domain is GAGVSQSPSNKVTEKGKDVELRCDPISGHTALYWYRQSLGQGLEFLIYFQGNSAPDKSGLPSDRFSAERTGGSVSTLTIQRTQQEDSAVYLCASSRQVNDEKLFFGSGTQLSVL.